The 32 T cell receptor beta chains in this list originate from one sample, sequenced in a study of T-cell reconstitution after alpha-beta-depleted transplantation in children. Unique molecular identifiers were used to barcode this TCRbeta library. TCRdb reanalysed the PCR reads using MiXCR and keeps one entry per CDR3 protein. The sample lists 200,000 or so distinct CDR3 sequences; 5% to 6.5% were seen once. Here the sequenced sample was PBMCs, taken before TCRalphabeta/CD19-depleted stem cell transplant. These receptors all stem from a girl under three years old with combined immunodeficiency, due to receive a stem cell transplant.

In its sample, this clonotype was seen many times. The chain employs TRBV20-1 and TRBJ2-4, with D tentatively TRBD2 (6 bases). Germline CDR1 DFQATT, CDR2 SNEGSKA (reference sequence). V was cut by 0 bases and J by 0 bases, with 9 bases left in between. CDR3 size: 15 residues. CDR3 DNA: TGCAGTGCTAGAGACGGGACTCTAGCCAAAAACATTCAGTACTTC. This codes for CSARDGTLAKNIQYF.

The table lists this clonotype with many counts. The J gene is TRBJ2-7, the V gene TRBV15; 7 bases agree with TRBD1. The CDR3 is 15 amino acids. The V gene end was trimmed by 0 bases and the J gene end by 3 bases; junction bases not matched to a gene: 5. Germline CDR1 LNHNV, CDR2 YYDKDF (reference sequence). CDR3 bases: TGTGCCACCAGCAGAGATAAAGGGGGCTTCTACGAGCAGTACTTC. Its translation: CATSRDKGGFYEQYF.

This clonotype has ten or more counts. The CDR3 DNA sequence: TGTGCCATCAGACCCGACAGCTATGGCTACACCTTC. This sequence encodes CAIRPDSYGYTF. V gene TRBV10-3 combines with J gene TRBJ1-2, with a possible D match to TRBD1 (5 bases). V dropped 6 bases and J dropped 4 bases, with 9 bases sitting between them. Germline CDR1 reads ENHRY; CDR2 reads SYGVKD. The CDR3 extends over 12 amino acids.

V is TRBV25-1 and J is TRBJ1-1; D unresolved. In germline, CDR1 is MGHDK, CDR2 SYGVNS. CDR3 length equals 15 residues. The V gene lost 3 bases and the J gene lost 2 bases, with 13 bases spanning the gap. CDR3 protein: CASSEYGVGNTEAFF. CDR3 DNA: TGTGCCAGCAGTGAGTATGGGGTCGGAAACACTGAAGCTTTCTTT.

Details on this clonotype: A much larger clone sits a single nucleotide away, making a read error possible. The chain joins TRBV4-2 to TRBJ2-7, with D unresolved. The V gene's germline CDR1 is LGHNA and CDR2 YNFKEQ. The length of the CDR3 is 14 residues. The CDR3 DNA reads TGTGCCGGCAGCCAATCGCCCCAGGACTACGAGCAGTACTTC. This translates into CAGSQSPQDYEQYF.

The rearrangement links TRBV9 to TRBJ2-7; possibly TRBD1 or TRBD2 for D (5 bases each). The CDR3 consists of 16 residues. Trimming pared 3 bases from V and 2 bases from J, leaving 18 bases between. Germline loops: CDR1 SGDLS, CDR2 YYNGEE. The CDR3: CASSEGQWDGTYEQYF. The CDR3 DNA reads TGTGCCAGCAGCGAGGGCCAATGGGACGGAACCTACGAGCAGTACTTC.

V and J are TRBV7-9 and TRBJ2-5, with D possibly TRBD2 on 6 matching bases. The CDR3 runs to 14 residues. Germline assignment: CDR1 SEHNR and CDR2 FQNEAQ (reference sequence). Trimming took 4 bases from V and 9 from J, leaving 18 bases between them. CDR3 nucleotides: TGTGCCAGCAGCTCAGCCGGGACTGGGGCGTCCCAGTACTTC. Its translation: CASSSAGTGASQYF.

The table lists this clonotype with many counts. This rearrangement joins TRBV20-1 to TRBJ2-7; 10 bases are shared with TRBD2. Germline assignment: CDR1 DFQATT and CDR2 SNEGSKA (reference sequence). V lost 0 bases to trimming and J lost 3 bases; unmatched junction nucleotides: 5. The CDR3 contains 15 residues. The CDR3: CSAREELAGNYEQYF. The CDR3 region has the DNA TGCAGTGCTAGAGAGGAACTAGCGGGAAACTACGAGCAGTACTTC.

This clonotype was seen ten or more times. V is TRBV7-8 and J is TRBJ2-7; 7 nucleotides agree with TRBD2. V shed 3 bases and J 0 bases; nucleotides not matched to a gene: 14. The CDR3 runs to 18 residues. Germline V gene lookup returns CDR1 SGHVS and CDR2 FQNEAQ. The CDR3 DNA reads TGTGCCAGCAGCTTCGCGGCTAGCGGACCACTGAGCTCCTACGAGCAGTACTTC. This codes for CASSFAASGPLSSYEQYF.

This clonotype was seen a handful of times. The V and J genes are TRBV4-2 and TRBJ2-3; tentatively, D is TRBD2 (6 bases). Germline lookup yields CDR1 LGHNA and CDR2 YNFKEQ. V dropped 4 bases and J dropped 3 bases, with 17 bases sitting between them. This CDR3 has 16 residues. In DNA form, the CDR3 reads TGTGCCAGCAGCCCCAAGCGCCTAGGAGGGACAGATACGCAGTATTTT. Residues: CASSPKRLGGTDTQYF.

This clonotype was counted ten times or more. The J gene is TRBJ2-1, the V gene TRBV11-1, with D possibly TRBD2 on 6 matching bases. The V gene lost 1 base and the J gene lost 7 bases, with 17 bases spanning the gap. The germline V gene encodes CDR1 SGHAT and CDR2 FQDESV (reference sequence). CDR3 size: 16 residues. CDR3 amino acids: CASSLVGASELNEQFF. The DNA of the CDR3 is TGTGCCAGCAGCTTAGTAGGGGCTAGCGAACTAAATGAGCAGTTCTTC.

This clonotype was seen at least ten times. CDR3 in DNA: TGTGCCAGCTCGCTGGGTTTGGGTCAGCCCCAGCATTTT. Amino acids: CASSLGLGQPQHF. The J gene is TRBJ1-5, the V gene TRBV12-3 or TRBV12-4, with D uncertain. This CDR3 has 13 residues. V was clipped by 8 bases and J by 6 bases, with 14 bases between them.

This clonotype was recorded at least ten times. CDR3 sequence reads: CSARDPGTGHTMGKNEQFF. The CDR3 DNA is TGCAGTGCTAGAGATCCCGGGACAGGGCATACCATGGGTAAAAATGAGCAGTTCTTC. The chain joins TRBV20-1 to TRBJ2-1; 9 nucleotides agree with TRBD1. The CDR3 loop spans 19 amino acids. Germline V CDR1 and CDR2: DFQATT, SNEGSKA (reference sequence). J gave up 7 bases and V 0 bases, and 19 bases lay outside the gene matches.

This clonotype has a count of ten or more. V is TRBV29-1 and J is TRBJ2-1; TRBD2 matches 8 bases. The CDR3 totals 14 residues. The V segment lost 5 bases and the J segment 4 bases; nucleotides outside the gene matches: 7. CDR1 and CDR2 from the germline V gene are SQVTM and ANQGSEA. The CDR3 loop reads CSVLLGGRYNEQFF. CDR3 DNA: TGCAGCGTTCTCCTTGGCGGGAGGTACAATGAGCAGTTCTTC.

The chain links TRBV6-5 to TRBJ1-2; 7 bases fit TRBD1. The germline gives CDR1 MNHEY, CDR2 SVGAGI. V lost 6 bases and J lost 5; bases outside the gene matches: 6. This CDR3 spans 13 amino acids. The CDR3 sequence: CASRRQGEYGYTF. CDR3 sequence (DNA): TGTGCCAGCAGGCGACAGGGCGAGTATGGCTACACCTTC.

Ten or more counts support this clonotype. This sequence joins TRBV13 and TRBJ2-5; D may be TRBD2 (5 bases). CDR3 length: 14 residues. Deletions cut 7 bases from V and 1 base from J, with 13 bases between. From germline, CDR1 is PRHDT and CDR2 FYEKMQ (reference sequence). CDR3 residues: CASKASGIQETQYF. DNA of the CDR3: TGTGCCAGCAAGGCGTCGGGGATCCAAGAGACCCAGTACTTC.

This clonotype has at least ten counts. This sequence joins TRBV28 and TRBJ2-7; D is possibly TRBD2 (5 bases). Germline CDR1 and CDR2: MDHEN and SYDVKM. This CDR3 spans 13 amino acids. The ends were cut back, 7 bases at V and 2 bases at J, with 12 bases in the middle. CDR3 in DNA: TGTGCCAGCAAAAAGGACTTTGCCTACGAGCAGTACTTC. This codes for CASKKDFAYEQYF.

This clonotype has only a few counts. J is TRBJ2-7 and V is TRBV6-1, with D uncertain. CDR1 and CDR2 (germline): MNHNS, SASEGT. Trimming cost V 5 bases and J 3 bases, with 14 bases left between them. The CDR3 has 14 residues. The CDR3, as DNA: TGTGCCAGCAGTCTTCAGGTGACTCTCTACGAGCAGTACTTC. Its protein product is CASSLQVTLYEQYF.

This clonotype showed up many times. This chain links TRBV29-1 with TRBJ2-2; D gene unclear. V lost 7 bases to trimming and J lost 0 bases, with 9 bases between them. Germline lookup yields CDR1 SQVTM and CDR2 ANQGSEA. The CDR3 has 13 amino acids. The DNA of the CDR3 is TGCAGCGGTCAAGAGTCGAACACCGGGGAGCTGTTTTTT. This encodes CSGQESNTGELFF.

This clonotype appeared many times. V is TRBV5-1 and J is TRBJ2-7; either TRBD1 or TRBD2 may fit D (5 bases each). CDR1 is SGHRS and CDR2 is YFSETQ in the germline V gene. The CDR3 is made up of 15 amino acids. V was pared by 5 bases and J by 3 bases, with 18 bases between. CDR3 protein: CASRGSGPSYYEQYF. The CDR3 DNA reads TGCGCCAGCAGAGGTTCGGGACCCAGCTACTACGAGCAGTACTTC.

This clonotype showed up many times. The genes are TRBV24-1 and TRBJ2-2; D uncertain. The CDR3 runs 17 residues. Trimming cost V 5 bases and J 0 bases, with 15 bases left between them. The germline V gene has CDR1 KGHDR and CDR2 SFDVKD. Here the CDR3 DNA reads TGTGCCACCAGTGGGGTTGGGAAAGGGACGAACACCGGGGAGCTGTTTTTT. Protein: CATSGVGKGTNTGELFF.

This clonotype was counted many times. This chain joins TRBV14 and TRBJ2-7; TRBD1 aligns across 8 bases. This CDR3 has 15 amino acids. The V and J ends lost 3 bases and 5 bases, in that order; junction bases with no gene match: 9. Germline-derived CDR1 and CDR2 are SGHDN and FVKESK. CDR3 residues: CASSQGPGGYHEQYF. CDR3 in DNA: TGTGCCAGCAGCCAGGGTCCAGGGGGCTACCACGAGCAGTACTTC.

This clonotype showed up many times. This sequence joins TRBV20-1 and TRBJ2-5; D tentatively reads TRBD1 or TRBD2 (7 bases each). V was shortened by 0 bases and J by 5 bases, with 16 bases between the two germline ends. The germline V gene encodes CDR1 DFQATT and CDR2 SNEGSKA (reference sequence). CDR3 length: 15 amino acids. In DNA form, the CDR3 reads TGCAGTGCTAGAGACGCCCAGGGGGGGCTGGAGACCCAGTACTTC. As protein: CSARDAQGGLETQYF.

This clonotype was seen only a few times. The chain is built from TRBV19 and TRBJ1-1, with no clear D. The CDR3 runs 17 residues. Looked up from germline, CDR1 is LNHDA and CDR2 is SQIVND (reference sequence). Deletions cut 5 bases from V and 1 base from J, with 20 bases between. This chain's CDR3 is CASSQLSRSPPNTEAFF. The DNA of the CDR3 is TGTGCCAGTAGTCAACTGAGCCGGTCACCCCCGAACACTGAAGCTTTCTTT.

V and J are TRBV28 and TRBJ2-5, with TRBD2 identical over 7 bases. V was pared by 2 bases and J by 11 bases, with 11 bases of the junction left unmatched. Germline CDR1 is MDHEN and CDR2 is SYDVKM. There are 14 residues in the CDR3. The CDR3 reads CASSLGSSGKPQYF. The CDR3 DNA sequence: TGTGCCAGCAGTTTAGGGTCTAGCGGAAAGCCTCAGTACTTC.

The rearrangement uses TRBV20-1 and TRBJ2-7; TRBD2 matches 11 bases. CDR3 length: 15 residues. Germline CDR1 and CDR2: DFQATT and SNEGSKA (reference sequence). V lost 2 bases and J lost 6; bases outside the gene matches: 9. CDR3 nucleotides: TGCAGTGCTAGAAACGTTCTTAGCGGGGGGGGCGAGCAGTACTTC. Residues: CSARNVLSGGGEQYF.

V usage is TRBV15 and J usage is TRBJ2-1, with a weak D call TRBD2 (5 bases). Germline V gene sequence: CDR1 LNHNV, CDR2 YYDKDF (reference sequence). Trimming stripped 4 bases from V and 1 base from J, with 23 bases between. The CDR3 runs to 19 residues. In DNA form, the CDR3 reads TGTGCCACCAGCAATCCCCTCCGCCCGTTAAGGAGGTCCTACAATGAGCAGTTCTTC. This encodes CATSNPLRPLRRSYNEQFF.

The table lists this clonotype with many counts. The chain recombines TRBV9 with TRBJ2-2; D is ambiguous. The germline V gene encodes CDR1 SGDLS and CDR2 YYNGEE. The germline V and J ends were trimmed by 4 bases and 9 bases, with 13 bases remaining between them. CDR3 size: 13 residues. Here the CDR3 reads CASSSGSAWELFF. The CDR3 region has the DNA TGTGCCAGCAGCTCAGGCTCAGCCTGGGAGCTGTTTTTT.

This clonotype was seen repeatedly, ten times or more. The V and J genes are TRBV28 and TRBJ2-7, with D tentatively TRBD2 (5 bases). The CDR3 covers 13 residues. The germline V gene encodes CDR1 MDHEN and CDR2 SYDVKM. Trimming shortened V by 5 bases and J by 4 bases, and 12 bases separated the two germline ends. The CDR3 here is CASSLYRGYEQYF. CDR3 in DNA: TGTGCCAGCAGTCTTTATCGAGGGTACGAGCAGTACTTC.

This clonotype has more than one count but fewer than ten. The chain uses TRBV7-9 and TRBJ2-1; the D call may be TRBD1 or TRBD2 (5 bases each). This CDR3 spans 16 amino acids. V lost 2 bases and J lost 2, with 13 bases in between. Germline V lookup: CDR1 SEHNR, CDR2 FQNEAQ (reference sequence). This CDR3 is CASSLITGAAYNEQFF. DNA for the CDR3: TGTGCCAGCAGCTTAATAACCGGGGCGGCCTACAATGAGCAGTTCTTC.

This clonotype occurred many times. This CDR3 reads CASSSRGARSYEQYF. The CDR3 nucleotides read TGTGCCAGCAGTTCTCGGGGGGCCAGAAGTTACGAGCAGTACTTC. This chain connects TRBV13 to TRBJ2-7; tentatively, D is TRBD2 (7 bases). The CDR3 extends over 15 amino acids. Trimming pared 6 bases from V and 4 bases from J, leaving 19 bases between. CDR1 PRHDT and CDR2 FYEKMQ come from the germline V gene (reference sequence).

This clonotype was seen ten or more times. The gene calls are TRBV28 and TRBJ2-7; D may be TRBD1 (6 bases). The CDR3 loop spans 16 amino acids. V lost 5 bases, J lost 3 bases, and 20 bases lay in between. Germline assignment: CDR1 MDHEN and CDR2 SYDVKM. The chain's CDR3 is CASSGPVRTESYEQYF. The CDR3 DNA reads as TGTGCCAGCAGTGGTCCTGTCCGGACAGAGAGCTACGAGCAGTACTTC.